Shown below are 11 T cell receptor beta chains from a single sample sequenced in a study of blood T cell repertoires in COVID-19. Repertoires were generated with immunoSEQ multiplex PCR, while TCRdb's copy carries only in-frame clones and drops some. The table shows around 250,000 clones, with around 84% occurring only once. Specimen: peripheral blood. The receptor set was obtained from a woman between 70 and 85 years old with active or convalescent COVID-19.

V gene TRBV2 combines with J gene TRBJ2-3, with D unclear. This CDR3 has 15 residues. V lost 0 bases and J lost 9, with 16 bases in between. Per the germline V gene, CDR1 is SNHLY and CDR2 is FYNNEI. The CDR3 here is CASSEALRRLSTQYF. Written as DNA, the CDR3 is TGTGCCAGCAGTGAAGCGCTTCGCAGGCTCTCAACGCAGTATTTT.

This CDR3 reads CASSATGNYGYTF. CDR3 coding DNA: TGTGCCAGCAGTGCCACAGGGAACTATGGCTACACCTTC. The chain joins TRBV27 to TRBJ1-2, with a weak D call TRBD1 (6 bases). This CDR3 contains 13 residues. Germline CDR1 reads MNHEY; CDR2 reads SMNVEV (reference sequence). The V end was cut by 5 bases, the J end by 2 bases, with 9 bases between.

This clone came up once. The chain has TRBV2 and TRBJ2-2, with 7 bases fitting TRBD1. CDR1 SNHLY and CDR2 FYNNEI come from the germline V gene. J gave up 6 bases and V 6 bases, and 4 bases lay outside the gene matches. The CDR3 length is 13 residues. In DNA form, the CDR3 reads TGTGCCAGCAGCACCGACAGGGCCGGGGAGCTGTTTTTT. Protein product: CASSTDRAGELFF. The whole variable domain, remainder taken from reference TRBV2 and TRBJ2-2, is EPEVTQTPSHQVTQMGQEVILRCVPISNHLYFYWYRQILGQKVEFLVSFYNNEISEKSEIFDDQFSVERPDGSNFTLKIRSTKLEDSAMYFCASSTDRAGELFFGEGSRLTVL.

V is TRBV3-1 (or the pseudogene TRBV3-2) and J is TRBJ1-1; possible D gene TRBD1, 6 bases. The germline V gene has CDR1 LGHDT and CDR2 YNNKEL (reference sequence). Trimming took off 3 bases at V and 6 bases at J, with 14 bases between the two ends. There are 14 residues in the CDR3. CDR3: CASSHQQGWAEAFF. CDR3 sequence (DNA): TGTGCCAGCAGCCACCAACAGGGCTGGGCTGAAGCTTTCTTT.

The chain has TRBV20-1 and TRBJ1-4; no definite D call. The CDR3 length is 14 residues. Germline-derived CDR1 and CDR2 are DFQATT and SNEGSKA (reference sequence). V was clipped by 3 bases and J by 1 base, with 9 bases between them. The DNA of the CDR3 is TGCAGTGCTAGTGTGGGCAGAACTAATGAAAAACTGTTTTTT. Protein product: CSASVGRTNEKLFF.

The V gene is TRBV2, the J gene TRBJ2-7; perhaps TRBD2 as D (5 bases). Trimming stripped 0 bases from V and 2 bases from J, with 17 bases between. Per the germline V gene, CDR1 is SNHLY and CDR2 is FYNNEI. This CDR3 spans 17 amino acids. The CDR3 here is CASSEALERFGAYEQYF. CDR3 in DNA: TGTGCCAGCAGTGAAGCGCTTGAGAGATTCGGGGCCTACGAGCAGTACTTC.

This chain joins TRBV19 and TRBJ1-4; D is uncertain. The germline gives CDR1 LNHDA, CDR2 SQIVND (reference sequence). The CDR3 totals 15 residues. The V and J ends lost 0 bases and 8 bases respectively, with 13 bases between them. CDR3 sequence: CASSIDSVREEKLFF. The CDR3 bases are TGTGCCAGTAGTATAGATTCGGTTCGAGAGGAAAAACTGTTTTTT.

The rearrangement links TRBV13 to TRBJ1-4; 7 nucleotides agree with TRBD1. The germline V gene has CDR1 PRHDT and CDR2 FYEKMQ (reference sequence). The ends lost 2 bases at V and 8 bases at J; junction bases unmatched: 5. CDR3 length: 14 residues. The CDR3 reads CASSLNRGPEKLFF. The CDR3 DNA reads TGTGCCAGCAGCTTAAACAGGGGACCCGAAAAACTGTTTTTT.

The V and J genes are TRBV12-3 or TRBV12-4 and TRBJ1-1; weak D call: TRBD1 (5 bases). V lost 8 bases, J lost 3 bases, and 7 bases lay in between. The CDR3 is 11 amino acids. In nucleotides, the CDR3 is TGTGCCAGCGGGGGGGACACTGAAGCTTTCTTT. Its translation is CASGGDTEAFF.

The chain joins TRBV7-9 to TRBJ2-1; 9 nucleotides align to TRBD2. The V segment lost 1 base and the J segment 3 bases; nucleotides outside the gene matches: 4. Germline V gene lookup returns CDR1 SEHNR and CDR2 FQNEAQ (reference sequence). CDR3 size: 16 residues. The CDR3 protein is CASSLGSGGGYNEQFF. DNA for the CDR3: TGTGCCAGCAGCTTAGGTAGCGGGGGCGGCTACAATGAGCAGTTCTTC. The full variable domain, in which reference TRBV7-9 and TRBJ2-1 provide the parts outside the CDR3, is DTGVSQNPRHKITKRGQNVTFRCDPISEHNRLYWYRQTLGQGPEFLTYFQNEAQLEKSRLLSDRFSAERPKGSFSTLEIQRTEQGDSAMYLCASSLGSGGGYNEQFFGPGTRLTVL.

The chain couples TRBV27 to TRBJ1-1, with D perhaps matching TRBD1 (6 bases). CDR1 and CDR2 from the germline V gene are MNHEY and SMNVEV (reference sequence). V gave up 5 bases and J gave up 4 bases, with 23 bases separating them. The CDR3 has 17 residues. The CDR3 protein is CASSPWARATGSTEAFF. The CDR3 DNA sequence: TGTGCCAGCAGTCCATGGGCCAGAGCCACAGGGAGCACTGAAGCTTTCTTT.